A selection of T cell receptor beta chains follows, all from one sample in a study of cytomegalovirus exposure and HLA in healthy donors. Clones were read by immunoSEQ multiplex PCR, and TCRdb kept only the in-frame ones, dropping some. The sample carries 130,000 to 150,000 clones, 80% recorded once. Input material: PBMCs. The receptors were sampled from a male donor in good health and CMV-seronegative. Both conserved end residues are part of each CDR3. Fields, in order: V gene, clone size, D gene, J gene, CDR3 DNA, CDR3 protein. A D gene is named only where the DNA matches it firmly. The listing skips clone size in some rows; elsewhere it reads once, few, many or a size class.

v_gene: TRBV6-5
abundance: -
d_gene: -
j_gene: TRBJ1-1
CDR3nt: TGTGCCAGCAGTTACTCGAGCGGCCGGGGTGGCACTGAAGCTTTCTTT
CDR3aa: CASSYSSGRGGTEAFF

v_gene: TRBV15
abundance: -
d_gene: -
j_gene: TRBJ2-6
CDR3nt: TGTGCCACCCGGGCGGGCGTTTCTGGGGCCAACGTCCTGACTTTC
CDR3aa: CATRAGVSGANVLTF

v_gene: TRBV7-8
abundance: -
d_gene: -
j_gene: TRBJ1-3
CDR3nt: TGTGCCAGCAGCTTACTTAACTCTGGAAACACCATATATTTT
CDR3aa: CASSLLNSGNTIYF

v_gene: TRBV15
abundance: once
d_gene: TRBD1
j_gene: TRBJ1-1
CDR3nt: TGTGCCACCAGCAGAGGGACAGGGGCTTCCATGAACACTGAAGCTTTCTTT
CDR3aa: CATSRGTGASMNTEAFF

v_gene: TRBV19
abundance: few
d_gene: TRBD1
j_gene: TRBJ1-1
CDR3nt: TGTGCCAGTATCCCGGACAGGGGAGGACGAATGAACACTGAAGCTTTCTTT
CDR3aa: CASIPDRGGRMNTEAFF

v_gene: TRBV7-2
abundance: once
d_gene: TRBD2
j_gene: TRBJ2-1
CDR3nt: TGTGCCAGCAGCCCCCCGGGACTAGCGGGGGGGCATGAGCAGTTCTTC
CDR3aa: CASSPPGLAGGHEQFF

v_gene: TRBV7-6
abundance: -
d_gene: TRBD1
j_gene: TRBJ2-2
CDR3nt: TGTGCCAGCAGCCCTCTAGACAGGGCGACCGGGGAGCTGTTTTTT
CDR3aa: CASSPLDRATGELFF

v_gene: TRBV9
abundance: -
d_gene: -
j_gene: TRBJ2-2
CDR3nt: TGTGCCAGCAGCGCCTCCCGGGACACCTCTTACACCGGGGAGCTGTTTTTT
CDR3aa: CASSASRDTSYTGELFF

v_gene: TRBV18
abundance: -
d_gene: -
j_gene: TRBJ1-3
CDR3nt: TGTGCCAGCTCACCTGAGGGTTATGGAAACACCATATATTTT
CDR3aa: CASSPEGYGNTIYF

v_gene: TRBV5-4
abundance: -
d_gene: TRBD1
j_gene: TRBJ2-3
CDR3nt: TGTGCCAGCAGCAACCCCGGGACAGGAACCACAGATACGCAGTATTTT
CDR3aa: CASSNPGTGTTDTQYF

v_gene: TRBV7-6
abundance: -
d_gene: TRBD2
j_gene: TRBJ2-2
CDR3nt: TGTGCCAGCACCAGCTTACCACTCGGACTAGCGGGGGTCACCGGGGAGCTGTTTTTT
CDR3aa: CASTSLPLGLAGVTGELFF

v_gene: TRBV9
abundance: few
d_gene: -
j_gene: TRBJ2-7
CDR3nt: TGTGCCAGCAGCGTAGGACATACCTACGAGCAGTACTTC
CDR3aa: CASSVGHTYEQYF

v_gene: TRBV27
abundance: -
d_gene: -
j_gene: TRBJ2-6
CDR3nt: TGTGCCAGCAGTTCCGGGATCCGGGCTGGGGCCAACGTCCTGACTTTC
CDR3aa: CASSSGIRAGANVLTF

v_gene: TRBV4-3
abundance: -
d_gene: -
j_gene: TRBJ2-7
CDR3nt: TGCGCCAGCAGCCAAGATCGCGGGCTTGCCTCCGAGCAGTACTTC
CDR3aa: CASSQDRGLASEQYF

v_gene: TRBV5-4
abundance: once
d_gene: TRBD1
j_gene: TRBJ1-2
CDR3nt: TGTGCCAGCAGCAACCCGACAGGGGTGGGTGGCTACACCTTC
CDR3aa: CASSNPTGVGGYTF

v_gene: TRBV20-1
abundance: -
d_gene: -
j_gene: TRBJ2-7
CDR3nt: TGCAGTGCTAGTAGGAGCTACGAGCAGTACTTC
CDR3aa: CSASRSYEQYF